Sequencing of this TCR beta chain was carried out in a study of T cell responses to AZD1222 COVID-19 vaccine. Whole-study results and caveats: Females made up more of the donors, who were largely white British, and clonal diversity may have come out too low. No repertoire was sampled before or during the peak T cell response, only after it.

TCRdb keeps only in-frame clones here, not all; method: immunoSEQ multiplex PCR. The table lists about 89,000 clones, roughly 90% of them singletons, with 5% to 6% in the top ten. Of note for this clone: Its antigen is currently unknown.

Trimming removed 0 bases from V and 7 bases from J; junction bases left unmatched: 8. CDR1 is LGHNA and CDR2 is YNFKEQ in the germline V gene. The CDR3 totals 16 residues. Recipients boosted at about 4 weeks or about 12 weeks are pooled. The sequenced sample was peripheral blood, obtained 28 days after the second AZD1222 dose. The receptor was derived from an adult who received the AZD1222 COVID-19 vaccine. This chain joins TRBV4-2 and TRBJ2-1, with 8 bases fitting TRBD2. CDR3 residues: CASSQEVGGARNEQFF. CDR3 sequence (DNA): TGTGCCAGCAGCCAAGAGGTCGGGGGGGCGAGAAATGAGCAGTTCTTC.